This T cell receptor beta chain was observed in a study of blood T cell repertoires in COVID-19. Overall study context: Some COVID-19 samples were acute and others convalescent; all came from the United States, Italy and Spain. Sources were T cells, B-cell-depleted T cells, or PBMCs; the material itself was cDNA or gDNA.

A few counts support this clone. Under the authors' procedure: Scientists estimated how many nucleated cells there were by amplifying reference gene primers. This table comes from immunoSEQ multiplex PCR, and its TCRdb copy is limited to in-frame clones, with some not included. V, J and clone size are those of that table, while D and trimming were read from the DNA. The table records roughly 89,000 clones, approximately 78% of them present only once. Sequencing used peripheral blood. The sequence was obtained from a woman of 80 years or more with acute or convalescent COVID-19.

The CDR3 nucleotides are TGTGCCAGCAGCGTAGGATCGGGGAGACCTAATGAAAAACTGTTTTTT. Amino acid sequence: CASSVGSGRPNEKLFF. The J gene is TRBJ1-4, the V gene TRBV9; D ambiguous. The CDR3 runs to 16 residues. Germline V gene sequence: CDR1 SGDLS, CDR2 YYNGEE. V was shortened by 0 bases and J by 3 bases, with 12 bases between the two germline ends.